These T cell receptor beta chains were read from a single sample in a study of T cell responses to AZD1222 COVID-19 vaccine. This table comes from immunoSEQ multiplex PCR, and its TCRdb copy is limited to in-frame clones, with some not included. This sample has 130,000 to 150,000 clones; roughly nine tenths occur once, and the top ten carry about 3.2%. Sequencing was performed on peripheral blood, taken on day 0 of AZD1222 vaccination. The source is an adult in good health. CDR3s leave out the opening cysteine and the closing phenylalanine or tryptophan. The size entry is marked missing in some rows and otherwise reads once, few, many or a size class.

v_call: TRBV30
clone_size: once
j_call: TRBJ2-7
cdr3_aa: AWSRGGLIYEQY

v_call: TRBV24-1
clone_size: NA
j_call: TRBJ2-5
cdr3_aa: ATSDSTGVVETQY

v_call: TRBV19
clone_size: NA
j_call: TRBJ2-2
cdr3_aa: ASSLNTGELF

v_call: TRBV30
clone_size: few
j_call: TRBJ2-4
cdr3_aa: AWRIRLAGGNIQY

v_call: TRBV7-9
clone_size: NA
j_call: TRBJ1-2
cdr3_aa: ASSSQGGPSVGYT

v_call: TRBV19
clone_size: NA
j_call: TRBJ1-6
cdr3_aa: ASSITRTGNSPLH

v_call: TRBV28
clone_size: once
j_call: TRBJ2-6
cdr3_aa: ASHSPDAGANVLT

v_call: TRBV18
clone_size: few
j_call: TRBJ2-1
cdr3_aa: ASSQEVYSYNEQF

v_call: TRBV5-1
clone_size: NA
j_call: TRBJ2-7
cdr3_aa: ASSLGAGGYEQY

v_call: TRBV5-1
clone_size: NA
j_call: TRBJ1-1
cdr3_aa: ASRGQLDTEAF

v_call: TRBV9
clone_size: NA
j_call: TRBJ2-5
cdr3_aa: TSSAYLDRYETQY

v_call: TRBV7-3
clone_size: NA
j_call: TRBJ2-5
cdr3_aa: ASSVGVLAGVRETQY

v_call: TRBV18
clone_size: once
j_call: TRBJ2-5
cdr3_aa: ASSRLQGTETQY

v_call: TRBV5-1
clone_size: NA
j_call: TRBJ2-1
cdr3_aa: ASSLGGRDYNEQF

v_call: TRBV6-4
clone_size: NA
j_call: TRBJ1-4
cdr3_aa: ASILSGRTAVNEKLF

v_call: TRBV28
clone_size: NA
j_call: TRBJ2-7
cdr3_aa: ASTKAGTGNDEQY

v_call: TRBV11-2
clone_size: NA
j_call: TRBJ2-3
cdr3_aa: ASSYFAGAPRADTQY

v_call: TRBV7-7
clone_size: once
j_call: TRBJ2-2
cdr3_aa: ASSSIGQGWANTGELF

v_call: TRBV4-3
clone_size: NA
j_call: TRBJ2-1
cdr3_aa: ASSHAHRNEQF

v_call: TRBV7-9
clone_size: NA
j_call: TRBJ2-5
cdr3_aa: ASSTSGQETQY

v_call: TRBV11-1
clone_size: NA
j_call: TRBJ1-5
cdr3_aa: ASSRGRDQPQH

v_call: TRBV7-2
clone_size: NA
j_call: TRBJ1-1
cdr3_aa: ASSLDSPATGNTEAF

v_call: TRBV19
clone_size: NA
j_call: TRBJ2-7
cdr3_aa: ASSLSSVAGAYEQY

v_call: TRBV15
clone_size: once
j_call: TRBJ2-5
cdr3_aa: ATSRGVQETQY

v_call: TRBV29-1
clone_size: once
j_call: TRBJ1-1
cdr3_aa: SVGWTDTEAF

v_call: TRBV6-2/TRBV6-3
clone_size: NA
j_call: TRBJ1-2
cdr3_aa: ASSEEGTGVVGYT

v_call: TRBV2
clone_size: NA
j_call: TRBJ1-1
cdr3_aa: ASSLRTGTNTEAF

v_call: TRBV9
clone_size: NA
j_call: TRBJ2-1
cdr3_aa: ASSAPTSYNEQF

v_call: TRBV24-1
clone_size: NA
j_call: TRBJ2-1
cdr3_aa: ATSDSARDEQF

v_call: TRBV12-5
clone_size: NA
j_call: TRBJ2-1
cdr3_aa: ASGPGLAGYNEQF

v_call: TRBV10-3
clone_size: NA
j_call: TRBJ2-3
cdr3_aa: AISGRSRKVPDTQY

v_call: TRBV7-9
clone_size: NA
j_call: TRBJ2-4
cdr3_aa: ASSQGQGDAKNIQY

v_call: TRBV7-8
clone_size: NA
j_call: TRBJ1-1
cdr3_aa: ASSLVENRDTEAF

v_call: TRBV27
clone_size: NA
j_call: TRBJ1-6
cdr3_aa: ASSSRRGANSPLH

v_call: TRBV6-6
clone_size: NA
j_call: TRBJ2-5
cdr3_aa: ASSYNTGQRQETQY

v_call: TRBV12-5
clone_size: NA
j_call: TRBJ2-1
cdr3_aa: ASGNPLAGATSEQF

v_call: TRBV4-3
clone_size: NA
j_call: TRBJ1-1
cdr3_aa: ASSQDPIGSATEAF

v_call: TRBV19
clone_size: NA
j_call: TRBJ2-3
cdr3_aa: ASGTSGSLSSTDTQY

v_call: TRBV5-6
clone_size: NA
j_call: TRBJ2-1
cdr3_aa: ASSSRGLAVNEQF

v_call: TRBV10-3
clone_size: NA
j_call: TRBJ2-3
cdr3_aa: AISGRTGAITDTQY

v_call: TRBV12-3/TRBV12-4
clone_size: NA
j_call: TRBJ1-2
cdr3_aa: ASSPGEGYGYT

v_call: TRBV28
clone_size: once
j_call: TRBJ1-5
cdr3_aa: ASSLPTQPQH

v_call: TRBV29-1
clone_size: NA
j_call: TRBJ1-2
cdr3_aa: SVGRGGYGYT

v_call: TRBV5-1
clone_size: NA
j_call: TRBJ1-6
cdr3_aa: ASSLTRNQSPLH

v_call: TRBV19
clone_size: NA
j_call: TRBJ1-5
cdr3_aa: ASSIEDGERPQH

v_call: TRBV30
clone_size: NA
j_call: TRBJ2-1
cdr3_aa: AWSGLAGAHSYNEQF

v_call: TRBV11-2
clone_size: NA
j_call: TRBJ2-3
cdr3_aa: ASSLGQGPDSTDTQY

v_call: TRBV30
clone_size: NA
j_call: TRBJ2-4
cdr3_aa: AWSGQILNIQY

v_call: TRBV5-5
clone_size: NA
j_call: TRBJ2-7
cdr3_aa: ASSLPSSYEQY

v_call: TRBV30
clone_size: NA
j_call: TRBJ1-2
cdr3_aa: AWSVSGGFTYGYT

v_call: TRBV10-3
clone_size: once
j_call: TRBJ2-7
cdr3_aa: AISEAGSPYEQY

v_call: TRBV3-1/TRBV3-2
clone_size: NA
j_call: TRBJ2-1
cdr3_aa: ASSQDAGGRGMF

v_call: TRBV18
clone_size: NA
j_call: TRBJ2-2
cdr3_aa: ASSPETGELF

v_call: TRBV7-9
clone_size: NA
j_call: TRBJ1-3
cdr3_aa: ASSLGSDTGNTIY

v_call: TRBV7-9
clone_size: NA
j_call: TRBJ2-1
cdr3_aa: ASSLLANEQF

v_call: TRBV30
clone_size: NA
j_call: TRBJ1-2
cdr3_aa: AWRQGDYGYT

v_call: TRBV28
clone_size: NA
j_call: TRBJ1-3
cdr3_aa: ASSPHRSGNTIY

v_call: TRBV29-1
clone_size: NA
j_call: TRBJ2-3
cdr3_aa: SVEARALTDTQY

v_call: TRBV7-2
clone_size: NA
j_call: TRBJ2-1
cdr3_aa: ASSFGGLAGEINEQF

v_call: TRBV2
clone_size: NA
j_call: TRBJ2-5
cdr3_aa: ASSAGTGGRETQY